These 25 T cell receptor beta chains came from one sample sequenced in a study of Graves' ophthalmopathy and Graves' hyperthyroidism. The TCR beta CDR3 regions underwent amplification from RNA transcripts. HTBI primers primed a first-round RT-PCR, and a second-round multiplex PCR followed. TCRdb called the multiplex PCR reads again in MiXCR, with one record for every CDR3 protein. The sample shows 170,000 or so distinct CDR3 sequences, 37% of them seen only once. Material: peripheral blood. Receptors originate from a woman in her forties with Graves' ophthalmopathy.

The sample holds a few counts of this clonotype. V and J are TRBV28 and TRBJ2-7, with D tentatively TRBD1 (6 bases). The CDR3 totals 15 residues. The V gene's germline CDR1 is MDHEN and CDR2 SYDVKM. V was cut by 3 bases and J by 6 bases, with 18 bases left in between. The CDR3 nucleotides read TGTGCCAGCAGTTTGCGGCAGGGGACGTGGTCCGAGCAGTACTTC. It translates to CASSLRQGTWSEQYF.

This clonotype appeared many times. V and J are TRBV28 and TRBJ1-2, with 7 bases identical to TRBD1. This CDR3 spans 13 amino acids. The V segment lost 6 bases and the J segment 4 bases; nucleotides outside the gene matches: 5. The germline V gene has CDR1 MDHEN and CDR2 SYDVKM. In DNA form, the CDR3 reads TGTGCCAGCAGCGCGACAGGGAGCTATGGCTACACCTTC. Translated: CASSATGSYGYTF.

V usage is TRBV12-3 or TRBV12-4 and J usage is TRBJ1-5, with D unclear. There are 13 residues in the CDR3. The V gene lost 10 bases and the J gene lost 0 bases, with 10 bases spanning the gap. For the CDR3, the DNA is TGTGCCACTTCGGCTACTAGCAATCAGCCCCAGCATTTT. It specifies CATSATSNQPQHF.

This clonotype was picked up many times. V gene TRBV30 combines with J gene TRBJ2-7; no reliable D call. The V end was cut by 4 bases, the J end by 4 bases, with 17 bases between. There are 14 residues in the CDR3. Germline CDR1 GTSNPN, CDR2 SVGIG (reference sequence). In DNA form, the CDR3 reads TGTGCCTGGAAGAAATCTACATGGGAATACGAGCAGTACTTC. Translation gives CAWKKSTWEYEQYF. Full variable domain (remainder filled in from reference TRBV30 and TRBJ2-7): SQTIHQWPATLVQPVGSPLSLECTVEGTSNPNLYWYRQAAGRGLQLLFYSVGIGQISSEVPQNLSASRPQDRQFILSSKKLLLSDSGFYLCAWKKSTWEYEQYFGPGTRLTVT.

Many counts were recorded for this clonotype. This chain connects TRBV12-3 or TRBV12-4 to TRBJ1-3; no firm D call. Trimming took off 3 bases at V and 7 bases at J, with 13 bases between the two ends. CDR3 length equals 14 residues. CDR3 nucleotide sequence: TGTGCCAGCAGTTTGCAGGTCGGGCGGAACACCATATATTTT. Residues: CASSLQVGRNTIYF.

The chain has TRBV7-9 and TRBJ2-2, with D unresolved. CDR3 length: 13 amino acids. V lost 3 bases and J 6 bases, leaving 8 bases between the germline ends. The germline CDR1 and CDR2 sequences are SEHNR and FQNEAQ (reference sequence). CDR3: CASSFRRAGELFF. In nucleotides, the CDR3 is TGTGCCAGCAGCTTCCGGCGAGCCGGGGAGCTGTTTTTT. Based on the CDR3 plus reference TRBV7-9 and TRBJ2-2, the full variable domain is DTGVSQNPRHKITKRGQNVTFRCDPISEHNRLYWYRQTLGQGPEFLTYFQNEAQLEKSRLLSDRFSAERPKGSFSTLEIQRTEQGDSAMYLCASSFRRAGELFFGEGSRLTVL.

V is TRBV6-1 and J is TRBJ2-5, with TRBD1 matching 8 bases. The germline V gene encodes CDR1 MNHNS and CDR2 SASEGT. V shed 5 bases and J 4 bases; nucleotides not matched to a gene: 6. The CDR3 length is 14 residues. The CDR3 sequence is CASSLDRVLETQYF. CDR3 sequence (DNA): TGTGCCAGCAGTCTGGACAGGGTTTTAGAGACCCAGTACTTC.

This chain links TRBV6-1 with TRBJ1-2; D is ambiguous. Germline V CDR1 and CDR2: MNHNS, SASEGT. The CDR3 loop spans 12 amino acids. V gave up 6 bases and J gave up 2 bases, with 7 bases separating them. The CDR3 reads CASSMDNYGYTF. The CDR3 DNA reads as TGTGCCAGCAGCATGGACAACTATGGCTACACCTTC.

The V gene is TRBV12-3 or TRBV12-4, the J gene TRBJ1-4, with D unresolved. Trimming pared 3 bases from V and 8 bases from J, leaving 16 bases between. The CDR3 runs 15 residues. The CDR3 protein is CASSLVARGGEKLFF. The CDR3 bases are TGTGCCAGCAGTTTGGTGGCCCGGGGAGGGGAAAAACTGTTTTTT.

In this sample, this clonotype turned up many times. In DNA, the CDR3 is TGTGCCAGCAGCTTCGGGGGGGCCTTCGGCTACACCTTC. This translates into CASSFGGAFGYTF. This chain links TRBV11-3 with TRBJ1-2, with a weak D call TRBD1 (6 bases). This CDR3 is built from 13 residues. Germline CDR1 SGHNT, CDR2 YENEEA. Trimming pared 3 bases from V and 8 bases from J, leaving 13 bases between.

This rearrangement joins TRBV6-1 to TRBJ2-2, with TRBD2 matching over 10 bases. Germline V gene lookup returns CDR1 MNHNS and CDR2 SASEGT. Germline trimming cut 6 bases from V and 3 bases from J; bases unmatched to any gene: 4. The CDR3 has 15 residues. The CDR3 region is CASRIGLADTGELFF. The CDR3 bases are TGTGCCAGCAGAATCGGACTAGCGGACACCGGGGAGCTGTTTTTT.

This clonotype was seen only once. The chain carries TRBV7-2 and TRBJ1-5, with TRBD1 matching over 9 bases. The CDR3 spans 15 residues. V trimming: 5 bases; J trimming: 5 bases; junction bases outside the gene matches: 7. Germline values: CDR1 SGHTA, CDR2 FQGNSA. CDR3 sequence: CASSHGQGQHQPQHF. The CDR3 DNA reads TGTGCCAGCAGCCATGGACAGGGGCAGCATCAGCCCCAGCATTTT.

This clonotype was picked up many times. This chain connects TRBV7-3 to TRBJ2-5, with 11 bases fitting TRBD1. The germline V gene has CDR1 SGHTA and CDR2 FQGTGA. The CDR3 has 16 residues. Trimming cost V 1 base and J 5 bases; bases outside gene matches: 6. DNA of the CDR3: TGTGCCAGCAGCTTAAATAGGAGGGACAGGGGGGAGACCCAGTACTTC. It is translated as CASSLNRRDRGETQYF.

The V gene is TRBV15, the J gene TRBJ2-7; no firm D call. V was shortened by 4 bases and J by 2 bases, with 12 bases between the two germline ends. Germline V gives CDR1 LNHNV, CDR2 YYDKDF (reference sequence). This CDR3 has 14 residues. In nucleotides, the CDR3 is TGTGCCACCAGCAAGTTGAGGAGCACCTACGAGCAGTACTTC. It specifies CATSKLRSTYEQYF.

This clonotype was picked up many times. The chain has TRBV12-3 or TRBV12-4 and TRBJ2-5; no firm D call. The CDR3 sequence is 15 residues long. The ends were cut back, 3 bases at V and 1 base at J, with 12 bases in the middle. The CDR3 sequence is CASSFSAAGQETQYF. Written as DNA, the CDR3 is TGTGCCAGCAGTTTTTCCGCGGCAGGCCAAGAGACCCAGTACTTC.

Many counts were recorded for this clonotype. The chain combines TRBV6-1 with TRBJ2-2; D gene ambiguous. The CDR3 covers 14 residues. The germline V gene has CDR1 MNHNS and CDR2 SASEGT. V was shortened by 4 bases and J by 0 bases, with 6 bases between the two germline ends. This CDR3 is CASSVLSNTGELFF. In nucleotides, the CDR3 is TGTGCCAGCAGTGTTTTGTCGAACACCGGGGAGCTGTTTTTT.

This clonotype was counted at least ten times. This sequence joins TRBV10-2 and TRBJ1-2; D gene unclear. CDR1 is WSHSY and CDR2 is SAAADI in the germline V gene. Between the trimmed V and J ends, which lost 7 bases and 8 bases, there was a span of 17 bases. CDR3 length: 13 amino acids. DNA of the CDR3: TGCGCCAGCAAATTCCCCGGGCCTGGGGGCTACACCTTC. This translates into CASKFPGPGGYTF.

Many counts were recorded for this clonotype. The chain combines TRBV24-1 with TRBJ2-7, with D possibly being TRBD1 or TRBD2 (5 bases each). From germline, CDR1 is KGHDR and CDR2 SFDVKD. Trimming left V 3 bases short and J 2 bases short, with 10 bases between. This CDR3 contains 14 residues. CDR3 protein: CATSDRDGPYEQYF. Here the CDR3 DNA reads TGTGCCACCAGTGATCGGGACGGACCCTACGAGCAGTACTTC.

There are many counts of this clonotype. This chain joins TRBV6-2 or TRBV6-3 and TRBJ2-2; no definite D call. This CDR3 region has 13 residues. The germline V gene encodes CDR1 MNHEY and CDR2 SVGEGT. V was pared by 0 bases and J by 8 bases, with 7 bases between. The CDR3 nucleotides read TGTGCCAGCAGTTACTCGCGCCCTGGGGAGCTGTTTTTT. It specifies CASSYSRPGELFF.

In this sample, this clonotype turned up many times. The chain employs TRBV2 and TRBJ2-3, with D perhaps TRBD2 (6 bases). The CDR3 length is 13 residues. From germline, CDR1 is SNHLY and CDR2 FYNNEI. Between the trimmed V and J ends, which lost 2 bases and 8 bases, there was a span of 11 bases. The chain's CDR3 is CASSEPGDTTQYF. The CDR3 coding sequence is TGTGCCAGCAGTGAACCGGGGGATACTACGCAGTATTTT.

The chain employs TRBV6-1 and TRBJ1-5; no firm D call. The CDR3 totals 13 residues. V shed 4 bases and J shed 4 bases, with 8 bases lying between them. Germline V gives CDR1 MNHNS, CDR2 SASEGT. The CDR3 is CASSVGRNQPQHF. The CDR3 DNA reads TGTGCCAGCAGTGTGGGTCGGAATCAGCCCCAGCATTTT.

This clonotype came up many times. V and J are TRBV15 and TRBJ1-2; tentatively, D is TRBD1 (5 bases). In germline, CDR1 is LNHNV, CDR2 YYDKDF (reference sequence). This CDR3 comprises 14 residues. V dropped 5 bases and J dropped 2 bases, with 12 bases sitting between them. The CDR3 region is CATSRGAGNYGYTF. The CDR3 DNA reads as TGTGCCACCAGCCGAGGGGCCGGGAACTATGGCTACACCTTC.

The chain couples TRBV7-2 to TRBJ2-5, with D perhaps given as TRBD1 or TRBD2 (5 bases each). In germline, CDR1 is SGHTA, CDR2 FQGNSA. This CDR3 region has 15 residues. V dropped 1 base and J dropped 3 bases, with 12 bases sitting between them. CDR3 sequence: CASSLVGGSEETQYF. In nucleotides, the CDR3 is TGTGCCAGCAGCTTAGTTGGGGGATCCGAAGAGACCCAGTACTTC. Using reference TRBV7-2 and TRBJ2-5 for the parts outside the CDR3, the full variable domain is GAGVSQSPSNKVTEKGKDVELRCDPISGHTALYWYRQSLGQGLEFLIYFQGNSAPDKSGLPSDRFSAERTGGSVSTLTIQRTQQEDSAVYLCASSLVGGSEETQYFGPGTRLLVL.

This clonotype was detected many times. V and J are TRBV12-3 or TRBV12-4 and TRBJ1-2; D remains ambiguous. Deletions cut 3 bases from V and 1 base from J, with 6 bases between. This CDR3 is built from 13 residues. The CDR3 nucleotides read TGTGCCAGCAGTTTCGAGGGTAACTATGGCTACACCTTC. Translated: CASSFEGNYGYTF.

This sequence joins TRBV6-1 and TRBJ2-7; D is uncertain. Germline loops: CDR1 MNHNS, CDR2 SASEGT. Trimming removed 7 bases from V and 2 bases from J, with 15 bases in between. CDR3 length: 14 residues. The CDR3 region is CASNLAHGPYEQYF. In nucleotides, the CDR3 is TGTGCCAGCAACTTAGCTCATGGACCCTACGAGCAGTACTTC.